The rows below give T cell receptor beta chains drawn from one sample of a study of vaccination and CD4 T cells after COVID-19. No antigens are known for them. MiXCR, run by TCRdb on the PCR reads, gives a single entry per CDR3 protein. The sample has around 23,000 distinct CDR3 sequences, approximately 32% seen once; the top ten hold 11%. Material: CD4+ T cells from blood, cultured in vitro, obtained about 7 months after SARS-CoV-2 vaccination. The receptors stem from a human donor who had recovered from COVID-19. CDR3s leave out the opening cysteine and the closing phenylalanine or tryptophan. The order of the fields is CDR3 length, V gene, J gene, CDR3 protein.

15,TRBV4-1,TRBJ2-4,ASSHRLAGIAKNIQY
12,TRBV19,TRBJ2-7,ASSIDRDRGEQY
13,TRBV6-2/TRBV6-3,TRBJ2-3,ASCGRALRTDTQY
12,TRBV25-1,TRBJ1-2,ASSEGGTYYGYT
14,TRBV6-5,TRBJ1-1,ASSYPGSRVGTEAF
10,TRBV12-3/TRBV12-4,TRBJ1-6,ASTQGNSPLH
10,TRBV20-1,TRBJ2-3,SAREGFLTQY
15,TRBV5-6,TRBJ2-1,ASSLGEWGLPPDEQF
13,TRBV2,TRBJ2-3,ASSAVAGGEDTQY
11,TRBV6-1,TRBJ2-5,ASMGDLQETQY
13,TRBV7-9,TRBJ2-3,ASSLIPSGRDTQY
14,TRBV10-3,TRBJ1-1,AISGGRGREDTEAF
13,TRBV20-1,TRBJ2-7,SARAELAGFYEQY
10,TRBV24-1,TRBJ2-3,ATSDSTDTQY
12,TRBV2,TRBJ1-1,ASSAQGRSTEAF
16,TRBV27,TRBJ2-6,ASSFRQGVNSGANVLT
14,TRBV7-9,TRBJ2-1,ASSLSLAGSYNEQF
12,TRBV20-1,TRBJ2-1,SAALAGDRNEQF
12,TRBV7-3,TRBJ1-2,ASSLDRGFYGYT
16,TRBV20-1,TRBJ2-1,SASGTSGGRGSYNEQF
13,TRBV30,TRBJ1-6,AWRYRGLNGSPLH
12,TRBV2,TRBJ1-5,ASSDLAGVQPQH
12,TRBV20-1,TRBJ1-1,SAFTGTAGTEAF
13,TRBV10-3,TRBJ1-2,AISGGTGNPYGYT
11,TRBV6-1,TRBJ2-5,ASTDWGAETQY
11,TRBV6-2/TRBV6-3,TRBJ1-2,ASSYGTAIGYT
15,TRBV5-1,TRBJ2-6,ASSWGPHGSGANVLT
11,TRBV28,TRBJ1-6,ASQQISNSPLH
13,TRBV6-2/TRBV6-3,TRBJ1-5,ASSYGRLSNQPQH
12,TRBV20-1,TRBJ2-1,SARGPSSYNEQF
15,TRBV6-1,TRBJ2-5,ASSDPGLAGGLETQY
13,TRBV19,TRBJ1-2,ASSIEGGANYGYT
13,TRBV7-9,TRBJ1-1,ASSRIWTGGHEAF
10,TRBV2,TRBJ1-2,ASRENSYGYT
13,TRBV27,TRBJ2-1,ASSWQGTGYNEQF
13,TRBV20-1,TRBJ1-3,SARAFPSPGNTIY
13,TRBV6-1,TRBJ1-1,ASTRILGRHTEAF
14,TRBV27,TRBJ2-3,ASSLYSGELADTQY
14,TRBV4-2,TRBJ1-1,ASSPWEGQPNTEAF
14,TRBV6-1,TRBJ2-2,ASKTGGAGSTGELF
11,TRBV20-1,TRBJ1-2,SAPQGVYYGYT
9,TRBV20-1,TRBJ2-1,SASGSNEQF
15,TRBV5-1,TRBJ2-5,ASSFGLAGINQETQY
13,TRBV7-9,TRBJ1-6,ASSSTGLNNSPLH
14,TRBV6-1,TRBJ2-7,ASSEWIWGLGYEQY
9,TRBV6-1,TRBJ2-5,ASSKQETQY
12,TRBV27,TRBJ1-1,ASSPDYGATEAF
12,TRBV7-9,.,ASSPRDLSYEQY
11,TRBV2,TRBJ2-7,ASSLGTAGEQY
8,TRBV23-1,TRBJ2-1,ATRVIEQF
12,TRBV25-1,TRBJ2-1,ASSDFNPGREQF
14,TRBV4-2,TRBJ2-1,ASSLHLGGSGNEQF
15,TRBV19,TRBJ1-5,ASSISTGAYSNQPQH
11,TRBV7-9,TRBJ1-2,ASSLQGANGYT